One sample yielded the 29 T cell receptor beta chains listed below, sequenced in a study of T cell changes during pregnancy in multiple sclerosis (dated by TCRdb to the late 2010s). Libraries came from the immunoSEQ multiplex PCR assay. Imported from immuneACCESS, the table was reduced by TCRdb to in-frame sequences with V and J called. These copies leave out some clones; in studies compared against another copy, an unresolved V gene accounts for under half, and the cause of the remainder is not known. Across this sample there are tens of thousands of clones, with around nine tenths seen only once. The top ten clonotypes cover over 4% of the sample. Sequencing used peripheral blood from another person, used as feeder cells. The origin of the receptors is a human donor whose cells served as feeder cells for cultures in a pregnancy study.

The rearrangement uses TRBV5-4 and TRBJ1-1, with 12 bases fitting TRBD1. The CDR3 loop spans 16 amino acids. In germline, CDR1 is SGHNT, CDR2 YYREEE (reference sequence). V trimming: 4 bases; J trimming: 4 bases; junction bases outside the gene matches: 8. The CDR3 loop reads CASSTRDRGLGTEAFF. The DNA for the CDR3 is TGTGCCAGCAGCACCCGGGACAGGGGGCTGGGCACTGAAGCTTTCTTT.

CDR3: CASSLGTSGRRVGNEQFF. DNA of the CDR3: TGTGCCAGCAGCCTGGGGACTAGCGGGAGAAGGGTTGGCAATGAGCAGTTCTTC. The V and J genes are TRBV9 and TRBJ2-1, with 14 bases matching TRBD2. The CDR3 is made up of 18 amino acids. Trimming removed 4 bases from V and 6 bases from J; junction bases left unmatched: 12. Germline V gene lookup returns CDR1 SGDLS and CDR2 YYNGEE.

This clone was counted a single time. This chain uses TRBV25-1 with TRBJ1-1; no clear D. From germline, CDR1 is MGHDK and CDR2 SYGVNS. Trimming removed 2 bases at V and 1 base at J, with 8 bases between. This CDR3 is built from 14 residues. The CDR3 is CASSEDLRNTEAFF. For the CDR3, the DNA is TGTGCCAGCAGTGAAGACCTTCGGAACACTGAAGCTTTCTTT.

The V gene is TRBV6-5, the J gene TRBJ2-2; no reliable D call. V lost 5 bases to trimming and J lost 3 bases, with 10 bases between them. In germline, CDR1 is MNHEY, CDR2 SVGAGI. This CDR3 has 14 amino acids. The CDR3 DNA sequence: TGTGCCAGCAGTCCGACTTGGGACACCGGGGAGCTGTTTTTT. This translates into CASSPTWDTGELFF.

CDR3 bases: TGTGCCAGCAGCCAAGTTGGAGTTCCGGGACACGACAATCAGCCCCAGCATTTT. It yields the protein CASSQVGVPGHDNQPQHF. The chain is built from TRBV14 and TRBJ1-5, with D perhaps TRBD1 (6 bases). Germline lookup yields CDR1 SGHDN and CDR2 FVKESK. This CDR3 contains 18 residues. V lost 1 base and J lost 3, with 19 bases in between.

The chain employs TRBV10-3 and TRBJ2-2; D not resolved. From germline, CDR1 is ENHRY and CDR2 SYGVKD. The CDR3 contains 15 residues. V lost 5 bases and J 0 bases, leaving 10 bases between the germline ends. CDR3 amino acids: CAISSVITNTGELFF. As DNA, the CDR3 is TGTGCCATCAGTTCGGTAATAACGAACACCGGGGAGCTGTTTTTT.

The rearrangement joins TRBV7-3 to TRBJ2-1; 9 nucleotides align to TRBD2. This CDR3 comprises 16 residues. The ends lost 5 bases at V and 8 bases at J; junction bases unmatched: 13. Germline V lookup: CDR1 SGHTA, CDR2 FQGTGA. Here the CDR3 DNA reads TGTGCCAGCAGCCCCTTCCCGCGGGGGGGTGGGGATGAGCAGTTCTTC. It yields the protein CASSPFPRGGGDEQFF. Full variable domain (remainder filled in from reference TRBV7-3 and TRBJ2-1): GAGVSQTPSNKVTEKGKYVELRCDPISGHTALYWYRQSLGQGPEFLIYFQGTGAADDSGLPNDRFFAVRPEGSVSTLKIQRTERGDSAVYLCASSPFPRGGGDEQFFGPGTRLTVL.

The chain uses TRBV6-6 and TRBJ2-7; D uncertain. Germline values: CDR1 MNHNY, CDR2 SVGAGI (reference sequence). Deletions cut 2 bases from V and 2 bases from J, with 4 bases between. There are 12 residues in the CDR3. CDR3 protein: CASSYGPYEQYF. CDR3 bases: TGTGCCAGCAGTTACGGGCCCTACGAGCAGTACTTC.

This chain uses TRBV5-1 with TRBJ1-4; D is unclear. The CDR3 consists of 15 residues. Germline V CDR1 and CDR2: SGHRS, YFSETQ. Trimming stripped 4 bases from V and 2 bases from J, with 12 bases between. The CDR3 protein is CASSAGRATNEKLFF. In DNA form, the CDR3 reads TGCGCCAGCAGCGCTGGCCGGGCCACTAATGAAAAACTGTTTTTT.

The gene calls are TRBV9 and TRBJ2-2; D unresolved. Looked up from germline, CDR1 is SGDLS and CDR2 is YYNGEE. V gave up 2 bases and J gave up 2 bases, with 13 bases separating them. There are 16 residues in the CDR3. Written as DNA, the CDR3 is TGTGCCAGCAGCGTCAATAATTTAAGAAACACCGGGGAGCTGTTTTTT. It translates to CASSVNNLRNTGELFF.

The chain is built from TRBV14 and TRBJ2-4, with 7 positions matching TRBD1. Germline CDR1 SGHDN, CDR2 FVKESK. V dropped 4 bases and J dropped 4; count of bases not matched to a gene: 7. CDR3 length: 15 amino acids. The CDR3 nucleotides are TGTGCCAGCAGCCGGACGGGACAGCCTAAAAACATTCAGTACTTC. It translates to CASSRTGQPKNIQYF. The complete variable domain, with remaining parts taken from reference TRBV14 and TRBJ2-4, reads EAGVTQFPSHSVIEKGQTVTLRCDPISGHDNLYWYRRVMGKEIKFLLHFVKESKQDESGMPNNRFLAERTGGTYSTLKVQPAELEDSGVYFCASSRTGQPKNIQYFGAGTRLSVL.

The chain is built from TRBV27 and TRBJ1-6; D gene ambiguous. Germline CDR1 reads MNHEY; CDR2 reads SMNVEV (reference sequence). The CDR3 covers 17 residues. With 6 bases removed from V and 0 bases from J, the gap between germline ends came to 15 bases. The CDR3 DNA reads as TGTGCCAGCAGCCCCCGCGGCAGGAGCTCCTATAATTCACCCCTCCACTTT. This encodes CASSPRGRSSYNSPLHF.

The rearrangement joins TRBV7-4 to TRBJ1-2; D unclear. The germline gives CDR1 SGHVT, CDR2 SQSDAQ. The CDR3 has 15 amino acids. V lost 6 bases, J lost 3 bases, and 17 bases lay in between. CDR3 loop: CASSERQPRDYGYTF. The CDR3 DNA sequence: TGTGCCAGCAGTGAAAGGCAGCCAAGGGACTATGGCTACACCTTC.

J is TRBJ2-1 and V is TRBV28; no clear D gene. The CDR3 consists of 13 residues. Trimming took off 8 bases at V and 9 bases at J, with 17 bases between the two ends. The germline CDR1 and CDR2 sequences are MDHEN and SYDVKM. CDR3 region: CASWKRYPIEQFF. In DNA, the CDR3 is TGTGCCAGCTGGAAGAGGTACCCAATTGAGCAGTTCTTC.

This chain links TRBV21-1 with TRBJ2-5. TRBV21-1 counts as a pseudogene. The CDR3 runs 13 residues. The chain's CDR3 is CASGGRVGETQYF. CDR3 bases: TGTGCCAGCGGAGGCAGGGTTGGAGAGACCCAGTACTTC.

The chain links TRBV7-8 to TRBJ1-1; D perhaps matches TRBD1 (5 bases). CDR3 length equals 15 residues. Germline CDR1 reads SGHVS; CDR2 reads FQNEAQ. Trimming shortened V by 5 bases and J by 4 bases, and 17 bases separated the two germline ends. CDR3 sequence: CASSPPPGGFTEAFF. The CDR3 nucleotides read TGTGCCAGCAGCCCACCCCCCGGGGGGTTCACTGAAGCTTTCTTT. Complete variable domain (other parts from reference TRBV7-8 and TRBJ1-1): GAGVSQSPRYKVAKRGQDVALRCDPISGHVSLFWYQQALGQGPEFLTYFQNEAQLDKSGLPSDRFFAERPEGSVSTLKIQRTQQEDSAVYLCASSPPPGGFTEAFFGQGTRLTVV.

This clone was observed a handful of times. The V gene is TRBV2, the J gene TRBJ1-1, with D unclear. The germline CDR1 and CDR2 sequences are SNHLY and FYNNEI. The length of the CDR3 is 13 residues. The ends were cut back, 5 bases at V and 1 base at J, with 8 bases in the middle. CDR3 nucleotide sequence: TGTGCCAGCAGTCTCAGGTGGAACACTGAAGCTTTCTTT. Its protein product is CASSLRWNTEAFF.

This clone has a handful of counts. The chain uses TRBV28 and TRBJ1-5; tentative D call: TRBD1 (6 bases). The germline V gene has CDR1 MDHEN and CDR2 SYDVKM. The CDR3 is made up of 14 amino acids. Trimming left V 6 bases short and J 2 bases short, with 11 bases between. The CDR3 region is CASRGGSRNQPQHF. The DNA of the CDR3 is TGTGCCAGCAGAGGGGGTTCTCGCAATCAGCCCCAGCATTTT. The variable domain in full, with the rest retrieved from reference TRBV28 and TRBJ1-5, is DVKVTQSSRYLVKRTGEKVFLECVQDMDHENMFWYRQDPGLGLRLIYFSYDVKMKEKGDIPEGYSVSREKKERFSLILESASTNQTSMYLCASRGGSRNQPQHFGDGTRLSIL.

The chain recombines TRBV29-1 with TRBJ2-5, with 7 bases that match TRBD2. Germline-derived CDR1 and CDR2 are SQVTM and ANQGSEA. V shed 3 bases and J 2 bases; nucleotides not matched to a gene: 12. The CDR3 is made up of 16 amino acids. The CDR3 is CSVDRRLGGIQETQYF. In nucleotides, the CDR3 is TGCAGCGTTGATAGGCGGCTCGGGGGGATTCAAGAGACCCAGTACTTC.

The chain links TRBV15 to TRBJ1-4; possible D gene TRBD1, 5 bases. CDR1 is LNHNV, CDR2 YYDKDF, per germline (reference sequence). The CDR3 consists of 15 residues. Trimming took off 5 bases at V and 8 bases at J, with 18 bases between the two ends. CDR3 sequence (DNA): TGTGCCACCAGCCCCAGCGGGGGGGTAAGGGAAAAACTGTTTTTT. It specifies CATSPSGGVREKLFF. The full variable domain, rest sourced from reference TRBV15 and TRBJ1-4, is DAMVIQNPRYQVTQFGKPVTLSCSQTLNHNVMYWYQQKSSQAPKLLFHYYDKDFNNEADTPDNFQSRRPNTSFCFLDIRSPGLGDTAMYLCATSPSGGVREKLFFGSGTQLSVL.

This sequence joins TRBV6-1 and TRBJ1-1; D gene unclear. Trimming took off 4 bases at V and 1 base at J, with 10 bases between the two ends. CDR1 MNHNS and CDR2 SASEGT come from the germline V gene. The CDR3 length is 14 residues. In nucleotides, the CDR3 is TGTGCCAGCAGTGTTACGGTTGGGAACACTGAAGCTTTCTTT. Encoded protein: CASSVTVGNTEAFF.

The J gene is TRBJ2-1, the V gene TRBV6-5; 13 positions agree with TRBD2. The CDR3 is 16 residues long. Unmatched junction bases numbered 4, after V lost 0 bases and J lost 8 bases. The germline V gene has CDR1 MNHEY and CDR2 SVGAGI. CDR3 amino acids: CASSYSGTSGNYEQFF. The CDR3 bases are TGTGCCAGCAGTTACTCCGGGACTAGCGGGAATTATGAGCAGTTCTTC.

This chain links TRBV29-1 with TRBJ2-7; TRBD1 or TRBD2 may be the D gene (6 bases each). The length of the CDR3 is 11 residues. Germline loops: CDR1 SQVTM, CDR2 ANQGSEA. V was pared by 3 bases and J by 6 bases, with 9 bases between. The CDR3 loop is CSVDRGGEQYF. As DNA, the CDR3 is TGCAGCGTTGACAGGGGAGGCGAGCAGTACTTC.

The chain couples TRBV6-5 to TRBJ2-7, with 7 bases aligning to TRBD1. This CDR3 is 14 amino acids long. Germline CDR1 and CDR2: MNHEY and SVGAGI. The trim removed 6 bases at V and 3 bases at J, leaving 8 bases unmatched. The CDR3 reads CASRDSGGDYEQYF. CDR3 DNA sequence: TGTGCCAGCAGAGACTCAGGGGGAGACTACGAGCAGTACTTC.

V gene TRBV6-5 combines with J gene TRBJ2-5, with 11 bases fitting TRBD1. The trim removed 6 bases at V and 2 bases at J, leaving 5 bases unmatched. This CDR3 contains 15 residues. From germline, CDR1 is MNHEY and CDR2 SVGAGI. CDR3 loop: CASSVRDRGQETQYF. CDR3 nucleotides: TGTGCCAGCAGCGTAAGGGACAGGGGGCAAGAGACCCAGTACTTC.

This clone was seen once. This chain links TRBV19 with TRBJ1-4, with unresolved D. The CDR3 runs to 17 residues. Deletions cut 6 bases from V and 2 bases from J, with 19 bases between. Germline values: CDR1 LNHDA, CDR2 SQIVND (reference sequence). CDR3 residues: CASRPRTGHMTNEKLFF. In DNA, the CDR3 is TGTGCCAGTAGGCCCCGGACCGGGCATATGACTAATGAAAAACTGTTTTTT.

This clone was detected only once. V usage is TRBV30 and J usage is TRBJ2-5; 9 bases match TRBD2. The germline gives CDR1 GTSNPN, CDR2 SVGIG (reference sequence). CDR3 length equals 14 residues. V shed 0 bases and J 5 bases; nucleotides not matched to a gene: 4. Here the CDR3 reads CAWSVLAGEETQYF. CDR3 nucleotide sequence: TGTGCCTGGAGTGTACTAGCGGGTGAGGAGACCCAGTACTTC.

The J gene is TRBJ1-1, the V gene TRBV5-1, with 8 positions matching TRBD1. This CDR3 comprises 15 residues. V lost 0 bases, J lost 4 bases, and 5 bases stayed unmatched. The germline V gene has CDR1 SGHRS and CDR2 YFSETQ. In DNA form, the CDR3 reads TGCGCCAGCAGCTTGGACTCAACAGGGGGCACTGAAGCTTTCTTT. Encoded protein: CASSLDSTGGTEAFF.

The chain links TRBV10-3 to TRBJ1-2, with 7 bases aligning to TRBD1. The germline CDR1 and CDR2 sequences are ENHRY and SYGVKD. The junction had 8 bases not matched to a gene; V was cut back by 10 bases and J by 6 bases. The CDR3 runs 12 residues. The CDR3 protein is CATQDRRNGYTF. The DNA of the CDR3 is TGTGCCACCCAGGACAGGCGTAATGGCTACACCTTC.